The entry below gives a single TCR beta chain sequence along with its context. This entry belongs to a study of T cell changes during pregnancy in multiple sclerosis. The method was immunoSEQ multiplex PCR; TCRdb's version includes in-frame clones alone and lacks a portion of them. Of tens of thousands of clones in the sample, 80% to 95% were seen once. V dropped 0 bases and J dropped 2 bases, with 13 bases sitting between them. The CDR3 consists of 16 residues. The V gene's germline CDR1 is SGHNT and CDR2 YYREEE (reference sequence). V gene TRBV5-4 combines with J gene TRBJ2-3; D unresolved. This specimen consisted of peripheral blood, obtained after pregnancy. The sequence was collected from a female donor in good health, enrolled as a control in a pregnancy study. In DNA, the CDR3 is TGTGCCAGCAGCTTGGGACTCGAATCTTCCACAGATACGCAGTATTTT. Translation: CASSLGLESSTDTQYF.